Sequencing of this T cell receptor beta chain was carried out in a study of control samples from healthy donors and cancer patients. Only in-frame clones appear in the TCRdb table, and some are missing; sequencing was by immunoSEQ multiplex PCR. The sample contains around 100,000 clones, around 89% of which appear only once. V gave up 4 bases and J gave up 4 bases; unmatched junction bases: 7. The CDR3 spans 16 residues. Germline lookup yields CDR1 MNHEY and CDR2 SVGAGI. The source material was PBMCs. This rearrangement joins TRBV6-5 to TRBJ2-2, with 9 bases aligning to TRBD1. The receptor was derived from a man between 60 and 75 years old with lung cancer. The CDR3 DNA reads as TGTGCCAGCAGTTTCCGGGACAGGGAATCCACCGGGGAGCTGTTTTTT. Translation: CASSFRDRESTGELFF.